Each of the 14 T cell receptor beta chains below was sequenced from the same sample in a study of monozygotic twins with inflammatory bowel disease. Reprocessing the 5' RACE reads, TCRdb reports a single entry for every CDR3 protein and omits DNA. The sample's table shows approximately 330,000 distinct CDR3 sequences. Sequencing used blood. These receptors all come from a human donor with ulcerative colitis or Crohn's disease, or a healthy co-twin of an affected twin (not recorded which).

The CDR3 sequence is CASSLSEDYEQYF. V usage is TRBV7-8 and J usage is TRBJ2-7. The CDR3 length is 13 residues. Germline V gives CDR1 SGHVS, CDR2 FQNEAQ.

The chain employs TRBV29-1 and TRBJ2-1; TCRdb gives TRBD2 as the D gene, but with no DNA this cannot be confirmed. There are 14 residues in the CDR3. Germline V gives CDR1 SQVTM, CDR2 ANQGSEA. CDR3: CSVELAATYNEQFF.

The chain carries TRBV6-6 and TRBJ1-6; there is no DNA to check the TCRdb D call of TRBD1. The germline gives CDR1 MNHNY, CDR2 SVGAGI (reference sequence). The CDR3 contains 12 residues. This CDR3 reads CASSPGRTLLHF.

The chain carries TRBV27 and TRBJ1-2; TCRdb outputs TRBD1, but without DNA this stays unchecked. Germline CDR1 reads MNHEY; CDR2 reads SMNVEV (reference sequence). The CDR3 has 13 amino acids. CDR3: CASSYRTGNGYTF.

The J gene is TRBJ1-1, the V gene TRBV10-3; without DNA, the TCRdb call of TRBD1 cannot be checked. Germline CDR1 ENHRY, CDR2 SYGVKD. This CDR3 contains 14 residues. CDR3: CAISEQGVNTEAFF.

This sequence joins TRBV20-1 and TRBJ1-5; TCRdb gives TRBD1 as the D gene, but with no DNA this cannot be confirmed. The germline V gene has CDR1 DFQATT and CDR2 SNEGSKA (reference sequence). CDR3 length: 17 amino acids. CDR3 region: CSARDMPKGVRNQPQHF.

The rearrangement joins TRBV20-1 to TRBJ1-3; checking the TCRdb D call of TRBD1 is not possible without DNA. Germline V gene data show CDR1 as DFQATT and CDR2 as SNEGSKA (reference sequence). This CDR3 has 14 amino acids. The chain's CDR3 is CSARVVDRANTIYF.

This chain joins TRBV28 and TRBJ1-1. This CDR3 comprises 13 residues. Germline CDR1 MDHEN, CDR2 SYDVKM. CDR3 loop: CASSSPPSTEAFF.

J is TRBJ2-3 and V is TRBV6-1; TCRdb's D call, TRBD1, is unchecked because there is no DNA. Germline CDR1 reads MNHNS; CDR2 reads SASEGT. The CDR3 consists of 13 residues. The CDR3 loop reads CASSAGNVDTQYF.

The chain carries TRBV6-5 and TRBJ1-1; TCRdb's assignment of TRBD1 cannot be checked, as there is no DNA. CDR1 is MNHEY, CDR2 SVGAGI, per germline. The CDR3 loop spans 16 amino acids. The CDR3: CASSYSGRVTNTEAFF.

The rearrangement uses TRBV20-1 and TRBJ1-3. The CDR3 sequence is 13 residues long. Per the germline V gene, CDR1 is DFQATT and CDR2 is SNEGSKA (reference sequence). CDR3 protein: CSARGSALSTIYF.

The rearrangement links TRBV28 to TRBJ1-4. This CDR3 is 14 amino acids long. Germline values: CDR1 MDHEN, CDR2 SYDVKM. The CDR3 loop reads CASRPRATNEKLFF.

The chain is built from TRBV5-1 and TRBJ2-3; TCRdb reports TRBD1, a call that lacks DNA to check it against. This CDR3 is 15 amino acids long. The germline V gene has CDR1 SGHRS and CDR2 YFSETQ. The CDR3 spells CASSLSGRSGDTLYF.

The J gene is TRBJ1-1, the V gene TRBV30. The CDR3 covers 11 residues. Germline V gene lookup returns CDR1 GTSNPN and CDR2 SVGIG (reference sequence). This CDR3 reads CAWSVSSVAFF.